The 7 T cell receptor beta chains below all came from one sample that was sequenced in a study of cytomegalovirus exposure and HLA in healthy donors. Both 60 Vbeta primers and 13 Jbeta primers went into the PCR. Measured with immunoSEQ multiplex PCR; TCRdb has only the in-frame clones, and not every one. The table shows about 300,000 clones, with 80% to 90% occurring only once. Sequencing was carried out using PBMCs. Receptors were obtained from a man aged 40-50 years in good health and CMV-seropositive.

This CDR3 reads CASSPRTDTNTEAFF. The CDR3 DNA reads TGCGCCAGCAGCCCCCGGACGGACACAAACACTGAAGCTTTCTTT. The genes are TRBV5-1 and TRBJ1-1, with a weak D call TRBD1 (5 bases). Germline values: CDR1 SGHRS, CDR2 YFSETQ. This CDR3 has 15 amino acids. V shed 4 bases and J shed 2 bases, with 15 bases lying between them.

The V call is TRBV14, the J call TRBJ1-2; TRBD1 agrees at 10 bases. The trim removed 4 bases at V and 6 bases at J, leaving 11 bases unmatched. The CDR3 length is 16 residues. CDR1 and CDR2 from the germline V gene are SGHDN and FVKESK. DNA of the CDR3: TGTGCCAGCAGCCGATATTCCGGGACAGGGGTAGATGGCTACACCTTC. As protein: CASSRYSGTGVDGYTF.

The chain is built from TRBV28 and TRBJ2-1; 10 bases are a match to TRBD1. The trim removed 6 bases at V and 0 bases at J, leaving 8 bases unmatched. The CDR3 length is 17 residues. CDR1 is MDHEN and CDR2 is SYDVKM in the germline V gene. CDR3 residues: CASSQPGQGISYNEQFF. In DNA, the CDR3 is TGTGCCAGCAGCCAACCGGGACAGGGGATCTCCTACAATGAGCAGTTCTTC.

The chain combines TRBV7-2 with TRBJ1-5; D is ambiguous. The ends were cut back, 1 base at V and 6 bases at J, with 4 bases in the middle. There are 12 residues in the CDR3. Germline CDR1 SGHTA, CDR2 FQGNSA. The DNA for the CDR3 is TGTGCCAGCAGCTTAGGCGTTCAGCCCCAGCATTTT. Its protein product is CASSLGVQPQHF.

The rearrangement links TRBV6-1 to TRBJ1-4; the D is unclear. The germline gives CDR1 MNHNS, CDR2 SASEGT. Trimming pared 6 bases from V and 0 bases from J, leaving 11 bases between. CDR3 length: 15 residues. CDR3 sequence (DNA): TGTGCCAGCAGCCAAAACCCGGCAACTAATGAAAAACTGTTTTTT. Its translation: CASSQNPATNEKLFF.

This clone came up a few times. This chain uses TRBV5-4 with TRBJ2-2; 8 nucleotides align to TRBD2. The CDR3 runs to 16 residues. The germline gives CDR1 SGHNT, CDR2 YYREEE (reference sequence). Trimming took 5 bases from V and 1 from J; bases not matched to a gene: 7. CDR3 loop: CASSSPGLGNTGELFF. The CDR3 DNA follows: TGTGCCAGCAGTTCTCCGGGACTAGGGAACACCGGGGAGCTGTTTTTT.

This clone showed up just once. The gene calls are TRBV19 and TRBJ1-5; possible D gene TRBD1, 5 bases. CDR1 is LNHDA, CDR2 SQIVND, per germline (reference sequence). The CDR3 is made up of 16 amino acids. V lost 7 bases and J lost 0, with 16 bases in between. Here the CDR3 reads CASKVMWGLSNQPQHF. CDR3 nucleotides: TGTGCCAGTAAAGTCATGTGGGGCCTTAGCAATCAGCCCCAGCATTTT.